These T cell receptor beta chains were read from a single sample in a study of CD8 T cells in ankylosing spondylitis. TCRdb processed the 5' RACE reads anew with MiXCR; each CDR3 protein has one entry. The sample records 700,000 or so distinct CDR3 sequences, under 20% being singletons. The sample comprised blood, either unsorted or a sorted T cell fraction (not recorded which). The receptors come from a male donor with ankylosing spondylitis. Each CDR3 is given with its conserved first and last residue. The order of the fields is V gene, J gene, CDR3 protein.

v_call: TRBV7-2; j_call: TRBJ2-1; cdr3_aa: CASSFRTQYNEQFF
v_call: TRBV20-1; j_call: TRBJ1-6; cdr3_aa: CSANGGQPGSPLHF
v_call: TRBV28; j_call: TRBJ2-7; cdr3_aa: CASSSLNLYEQYF
v_call: TRBV2; j_call: TRBJ1-5; cdr3_aa: CASSGWGNQPQHF
v_call: TRBV5-1; j_call: TRBJ2-5; cdr3_aa: CASSRDRGITETQYF
v_call: TRBV20-1; j_call: TRBJ1-1; cdr3_aa: CSARDLGVRTEAFF
v_call: TRBV7-2; j_call: TRBJ1-2; cdr3_aa: CASSRTGKGYGYTF
v_call: TRBV11-2; j_call: TRBJ2-7; cdr3_aa: CASSLAGHLPYEQYF
v_call: TRBV6-1; j_call: TRBJ2-4; cdr3_aa: CASSELRLGNIQYF
v_call: TRBV5-1; j_call: TRBJ2-7; cdr3_aa: CASSLQGVTYEQYF
v_call: TRBV29-1; j_call: TRBJ2-7; cdr3_aa: CSVVQGRTYEQYF
v_call: TRBV3-1; j_call: TRBJ2-2; cdr3_aa: CASSKYRSEGSGELFF
v_call: TRBV5-1; j_call: TRBJ1-1; cdr3_aa: CASSLVGLDSYTEAFF
v_call: TRBV27; j_call: TRBJ2-1; cdr3_aa: CASSLRGMYNEQFF
v_call: TRBV29-1; j_call: TRBJ2-4; cdr3_aa: CSVDPGLAGKNIQYF
v_call: TRBV2; j_call: TRBJ2-3; cdr3_aa: CASSTPSGGAQDTQYF
v_call: TRBV20-1; j_call: TRBJ2-5; cdr3_aa: CSAEPGQGQETQYF
v_call: TRBV7-2; j_call: TRBJ2-1; cdr3_aa: CASSLAGKPHSF
v_call: TRBV20-1; j_call: TRBJ1-5; cdr3_aa: CSASRGVQPQHF
v_call: TRBV14; j_call: TRBJ1-4; cdr3_aa: CASSQVSYQGQPNEKLFF
v_call: TRBV7-2; j_call: TRBJ2-2; cdr3_aa: CASSFFPGAGELFF
v_call: TRBV20-1; j_call: TRBJ2-1; cdr3_aa: CSARAGDEGGPF
v_call: TRBV25-1; j_call: TRBJ2-1; cdr3_aa: CASSDPGLNNEQFF
v_call: TRBV18; j_call: TRBJ2-5; cdr3_aa: CASSLQRQETQYF
v_call: TRBV19; j_call: TRBJ2-1; cdr3_aa: CASSRPGGDNEQFF
v_call: TRBV24-1; j_call: TRBJ2-2; cdr3_aa: CATSDPGTGYTGELFF
v_call: TRBV29-1; j_call: TRBJ2-5; cdr3_aa: CSVIVAGPQETQYF
v_call: TRBV25-1; j_call: TRBJ2-3; cdr3_aa: CASSADTQYF
v_call: TRBV28; j_call: TRBJ1-1; cdr3_aa: CASSKWAMNTEAFF
v_call: TRBV2; j_call: TRBJ2-2; cdr3_aa: CASRETGANTGELFF
v_call: TRBV12-3/TRBV12-4; j_call: TRBJ2-1; cdr3_aa: CASSWDTYNEQFF
v_call: TRBV2; j_call: TRBJ2-7; cdr3_aa: CASIGGHYSYEQYF
v_call: TRBV7-2; j_call: TRBJ1-1; cdr3_aa: CASSLKRTASVEAFF
v_call: TRBV19; j_call: TRBJ2-4; cdr3_aa: CASSIVGGTSGSNQYF
v_call: TRBV30; j_call: TRBJ1-5; cdr3_aa: CAWKGVGNQPQHF
v_call: TRBV21-1; j_call: TRBJ2-3; cdr3_aa: CASSSGKFKGAQLTDTQYF
v_call: TRBV20-1; j_call: TRBJ1-5; cdr3_aa: CSARTLYSNQPQHF
v_call: TRBV7-9; j_call: TRBJ2-7; cdr3_aa: CASSGVHEQYF
v_call: TRBV4-3; j_call: TRBJ2-2; cdr3_aa: CASSQDLAGETGELFF
v_call: TRBV2; j_call: TRBJ2-2; cdr3_aa: CASYNVGVTTMNTGELFF
v_call: TRBV5-1; j_call: TRBJ2-7; cdr3_aa: CASSLAAGATYEQYF
v_call: TRBV12-3/TRBV12-4; j_call: TRBJ2-7; cdr3_aa: CASSRTENEQYF
v_call: TRBV5-6; j_call: TRBJ2-3; cdr3_aa: CASSLAHVGDTQYF
v_call: TRBV29-1; j_call: TRBJ2-5; cdr3_aa: CSVETADVTQYF
v_call: TRBV9; j_call: TRBJ2-5; cdr3_aa: CASSVGSLAGVGMETQYF
v_call: TRBV5-1; j_call: TRBJ1-2; cdr3_aa: CASSSTAGTGGDYGYTF
v_call: TRBV14; j_call: TRBJ1-4; cdr3_aa: CASSLQPNEKLFF